What follows are 27 T cell receptor beta chains derived from one specimen sequenced in a study of cytomegalovirus exposure and HLA in healthy donors. PCR amplification relied on 60 Vbeta primers (plus 13 Jbeta primers). The data were produced by immunoSEQ multiplex PCR, yet TCRdb's version contains in-frame clones alone and is incomplete. The data contain some 170,000 clones, 82% of them singletons. Sample: PBMCs. The origin of the receptors is a girl aged 5-17 years in good health and CMV-seropositive.

V is TRBV29-1 and J is TRBJ2-1; D gene ambiguous. The CDR3 covers 8 residues. The V gene lost 3 bases and the J gene lost 12 bases, with 3 bases spanning the gap. The germline gives CDR1 SQVTM, CDR2 ANQGSEA. This CDR3 reads CSVEAQFF. Written as DNA, the CDR3 is TGCAGCGTTGAGGCGCAGTTCTTC.

The chain uses TRBV27 and TRBJ2-7; 9 bases are shared with TRBD2. The trim removed 2 bases at V and 5 bases at J, leaving 10 bases unmatched. Germline V lookup: CDR1 MNHEY, CDR2 SMNVEV (reference sequence). CDR3 length: 16 amino acids. In DNA, the CDR3 is TGTGCCAGCAGTTTAGGTCCCGCTAGCGGGGTCAACGAGCAGTACTTC. It specifies CASSLGPASGVNEQYF.

This clone has just a few counts. This chain joins TRBV9 and TRBJ1-4, with TRBD1 as a possible D gene (5 bases). V dropped 4 bases and J dropped 7 bases, with 14 bases sitting between them. The CDR3 contains 14 residues. The germline CDR1 and CDR2 sequences are SGDLS and YYNGEE. The CDR3 loop reads CASSSQGNSEKLFF. DNA for the CDR3: TGTGCCAGCAGCTCCCAGGGTAATAGTGAAAAACTGTTTTTT. Combining the CDR3 with reference TRBV9 and TRBJ1-4 gives the whole variable domain DSGVTQTPKHLITATGQRVTLRCSPRSGDLSVYWYQQSLDQGLQFLIQYYNGEERAKGNILERFSAQQFPDLHSELNLSSLELGDSALYFCASSSQGNSEKLFFGSGTQLSVL.

J is TRBJ2-3 and V is TRBV28; TRBD1 matches at 7 bases. CDR1 is MDHEN, CDR2 SYDVKM, per germline. The CDR3 is made up of 17 amino acids. The V and J ends lost 4 bases and 4 bases, in that order; junction bases with no gene match: 14. The CDR3 region is CASSSTRYDRVPDTQYF. The CDR3 DNA follows: TGTGCCAGCAGTTCAACCAGATATGACAGGGTTCCAGATACGCAGTATTTT.

The J gene is TRBJ1-1, the V gene TRBV7-6, with D possibly TRBD1 on 5 matching bases. Germline loops: CDR1 SGHVS, CDR2 FNYEAQ. CDR3 length: 17 residues. V dropped 2 bases and J dropped 0 bases, with 16 bases sitting between them. Here the CDR3 reads CASSLWAGSGLNTEAFF. CDR3 coding DNA: TGTGCCAGCAGCTTATGGGCAGGGTCCGGTTTGAACACTGAAGCTTTCTTT.

This clone was observed a few times. The V gene is TRBV25-1, the J gene TRBJ2-3; TRBD2 matches at 12 bases. This CDR3 contains 18 residues. Germline CDR1 MGHDK, CDR2 SYGVNS. V dropped 0 bases and J dropped 2; count of bases not matched to a gene: 6. CDR3 residues: CASSEYHLAGGTTDTQYF. DNA of the CDR3: TGTGCCAGCAGTGAATATCACCTAGCGGGAGGGACCACAGATACGCAGTATTTT.

This CDR3 is CASSYGQKNNEQFF. CDR3 coding DNA: TGTGCCAGCAGCTACGGACAGAAAAACAATGAGCAGTTCTTC. The rearrangement links TRBV7-8 to TRBJ2-1; the D gene is possibly TRBD1 (6 bases). The CDR3 is 14 amino acids. Germline CDR1 and CDR2: SGHVS and FQNEAQ. V was shortened by 4 bases and J by 5 bases, with 12 bases between the two germline ends.

The genes are TRBV6-5 and TRBJ1-2, with 7 positions matching TRBD1. This CDR3 region has 14 residues. J gave up 6 bases and V 2 bases, and 6 bases lay outside the gene matches. Per germline, CDR1 MNHEY and CDR2 SVGAGI. Here the CDR3 reads CASSYEGARNGYTF. As DNA, the CDR3 is TGTGCCAGCAGTTACGAGGGGGCGCGGAATGGCTACACCTTC.

The J gene is TRBJ2-2, the V gene TRBV2, with 10 bases lining up with TRBD2. Germline V gene data show CDR1 as SNHLY and CDR2 as FYNNEI. The CDR3 runs to 15 residues. The ends lost 5 bases at V and 5 bases at J; junction bases unmatched: 5. The CDR3 loop is CASSPGLARTGELFF. The CDR3 DNA is TGTGCCAGCAGTCCGGGACTAGCGAGGACCGGGGAGCTGTTTTTT.

The chain employs TRBV7-9 and TRBJ1-1; TRBD1 matches 9 bases. The trim removed 5 bases at V and 7 bases at J, leaving 5 bases unmatched. The germline V gene encodes CDR1 SEHNR and CDR2 FQNEAQ (reference sequence). The CDR3 runs to 13 residues. Here the CDR3 reads CASSGTGFSEAFF. Written as DNA, the CDR3 is TGTGCCAGCAGCGGGACAGGGTTTAGTGAAGCTTTCTTT.

The chain links TRBV7-2 to TRBJ1-3; 7 nucleotides agree with TRBD1. This CDR3 contains 18 residues. J was trimmed by 2 bases and V by 3 bases; bases with no gene match: 13. Looked up from germline, CDR1 is SGHTA and CDR2 is FQGNSA. The CDR3 sequence: CASSFFPPGQKAGNTIYF. CDR3 DNA: TGTGCCAGCAGCTTCTTCCCCCCGGGACAGAAGGCTGGAAACACCATATATTTT.

A few counts support this clone. The V call is TRBV6-5, the J call TRBJ2-3, with 8 bases that match TRBD1. This CDR3 has 14 residues. The V gene end was trimmed by 2 bases and the J gene end by 9 bases; junction bases not matched to a gene: 7. Germline V gives CDR1 MNHEY, CDR2 SVGAGI. The CDR3 reads CASSYETGARTQYF. In DNA form, the CDR3 reads TGTGCCAGCAGTTACGAGACAGGGGCGCGGACGCAGTATTTT.

The chain combines TRBV11-2 with TRBJ2-7; perhaps TRBD2 as D (7 bases). V shed 4 bases and J shed 2 bases, with 18 bases lying between them. Looked up from germline, CDR1 is SGHAT and CDR2 is FQNNGV. The CDR3 runs to 16 residues. Written as DNA, the CDR3 is TGTGCCAGCAGCTGGGGGGCGGGGGAGTCGCCCTACGAGCAGTACTTC. Translation: CASSWGAGESPYEQYF. Using reference TRBV11-2 and TRBJ2-7 for the parts outside the CDR3, the full variable domain is EAGVAQSPRYKIIEKRQSVAFWCNPISGHATLYWYQQILGQGPKLLIQFQNNGVVDDSQLPKDRFSAERLKGVDSTLKIQPAKLEDSAVYLCASSWGAGESPYEQYFGPGTRLTVT.

The chain is built from TRBV2 and TRBJ1-2, with 7 bases matching TRBD1. Losses at the gene ends were 9 bases for V and 10 bases for J; bases not matched to a gene: 11. The CDR3 extends over 12 amino acids. From germline, CDR1 is SNHLY and CDR2 FYNNEI. The CDR3 nucleotides are TGTGCCAGTGGTGACAGGGCCCGGGACTACACCTTC. Residues: CASGDRARDYTF.

The rearrangement uses TRBV27 and TRBJ1-1; D may be TRBD1 (5 bases). V gave up 8 bases and J gave up 8 bases, with 18 bases separating them. The CDR3 covers 13 residues. In germline, CDR1 is MNHEY, CDR2 SMNVEV (reference sequence). The CDR3 DNA sequence: TGTGCCAGCCACAAGGGTAGGGGCTACGAAGCTTTCTTT. Translating it yields CASHKGRGYEAFF.

The rearrangement joins TRBV10-3 to TRBJ1-2; 8 bases align to TRBD1. The V and J ends lost 6 bases and 4 bases, in that order; junction bases with no gene match: 7. Germline CDR1 and CDR2: ENHRY and SYGVKD. The CDR3 contains 14 residues. The CDR3 DNA sequence: TGTGCCATCAGAGAACAGGGGGAGTTCTATGGCTACACCTTC. Its protein is CAIREQGEFYGYTF.

CDR3 DNA: TGTGCCAGCAGCCCGGGACTAGCGGACTCCTACGAGCAGTACTTC. It specifies CASSPGLADSYEQYF. The chain carries TRBV27 and TRBJ2-7; 11 nucleotides agree with TRBD2. This CDR3 has 15 amino acids. CDR1 is MNHEY, CDR2 SMNVEV, per germline (reference sequence). V trimming: 6 bases; J trimming: 0 bases; junction bases outside the gene matches: 4.

This clone was observed a handful of times. The rearrangement links TRBV7-2 to TRBJ2-1; TRBD2 matches at 8 bases. Germline values: CDR1 SGHTA, CDR2 FQGNSA. V gave up 4 bases and J gave up 5 bases; unmatched junction bases: 7. The CDR3 length is 15 residues. Here the CDR3 reads CASSSREGGNNEQFF. The CDR3 DNA reads as TGTGCCAGCAGCTCCCGGGAGGGCGGCAACAATGAGCAGTTCTTC.

The chain has TRBV6-5 and TRBJ2-2, with 11 bases identical to TRBD2. Germline values: CDR1 MNHEY, CDR2 SVGAGI. V shed 10 bases, J shed 7 bases, and the junction held 2 bases outside the gene matches. The CDR3 is 12 residues long. Here the CDR3 reads CATSGRFGELFF. CDR3 nucleotide sequence: TGTGCCACTAGCGGGAGGTTCGGGGAGCTGTTTTTT.

This clone was counted between two and nine times. The rearrangement links TRBV27 to TRBJ2-3; 9 bases are a match to TRBD2. The junction had 8 bases not matched to a gene; V was cut back by 8 bases and J by 2 bases. The CDR3 length is 15 residues. From germline, CDR1 is MNHEY and CDR2 SMNVEV (reference sequence). The CDR3 protein is CASWKLAGDTDTQYF. CDR3 nucleotide sequence: TGTGCCAGCTGGAAATTAGCGGGAGACACAGATACGCAGTATTTT.

This sequence joins TRBV6-1 and TRBJ1-2; D is unresolved. V was shortened by 5 bases and J by 6 bases, with 13 bases between the two germline ends. Germline assignment: CDR1 MNHNS and CDR2 SASEGT. This CDR3 spans 13 amino acids. The CDR3 region has the DNA TGTGCCAGCAGTCCGGGCCCGGAGGATGGCTACACCTTC. Translated, it gives CASSPGPEDGYTF.

The V and J genes are TRBV5-1 and TRBJ1-2; possibly TRBD1 for D (6 bases). The CDR3 consists of 15 residues. The germline V gene has CDR1 SGHRS and CDR2 YFSETQ. V lost 0 bases, J lost 6 bases, and 15 bases lay in between. The CDR3 DNA is TGCGCCAGCAGCTTGGAAGGGGGTAGGATGGATGGCTACACCTTC. Translating it yields CASSLEGGRMDGYTF.

This clone was detected only once. The CDR3 protein is CASSLVLGQRGISEQYF. The CDR3 bases are TGTGCCAGCAGCTTAGTACTTGGACAGCGGGGGATAAGCGAGCAGTACTTC. The chain combines TRBV7-4 with TRBJ2-7, with 8 bases fitting TRBD2. CDR1 is SGHVT and CDR2 is SQSDAQ in the germline V gene. This CDR3 region has 17 residues. V shed 1 base and J 6 bases; nucleotides not matched to a gene: 14.

The V gene is TRBV28, the J gene TRBJ1-5; 7 bases are shared with TRBD1. The CDR3 is 14 amino acids. The ends lost 4 bases at V and 5 bases at J; junction bases unmatched: 5. From germline, CDR1 is MDHEN and CDR2 SYDVKM. The CDR3 is CASSSGGGYQPQHF. The CDR3 nucleotides read TGTGCCAGCAGTTCAGGGGGAGGATATCAGCCCCAGCATTTT.

The V call is TRBV30, the J call TRBJ1-5; a weak D match, TRBD1 (6 bases). The CDR3 is made up of 14 amino acids. V dropped 3 bases and J dropped 3 bases, with 12 bases sitting between them. From germline, CDR1 is GTSNPN and CDR2 SVGIG (reference sequence). For the CDR3, the DNA is TGTGCCTGGAGCGCTGGACAGCACAATCAGCCCCAGCATTTT. Translating gives CAWSAGQHNQPQHF.

V usage is TRBV5-1 and J usage is TRBJ2-7; TRBD1 matches at 10 bases. V was pared by 4 bases and J by 4 bases, with 11 bases of the junction left unmatched. The CDR3 covers 16 residues. In germline, CDR1 is SGHRS, CDR2 YFSETQ. DNA of the CDR3: TGCGCCAGCAGCCCCGTGAGGGACAGGGGATTTTACGAGCAGTACTTC. Protein product: CASSPVRDRGFYEQYF.

This clone was seen a single time. V gene TRBV2 combines with J gene TRBJ2-2; 12 nucleotides line up with TRBD2. The CDR3 has 14 residues. V lost 8 bases, J lost 5 bases, and 3 bases stayed unmatched. Germline CDR1 is SNHLY and CDR2 is FYNNEI. CDR3 sequence (DNA): TGTGCCAGCCTGGGACTAGCGGGTACCGGGGAGCTGTTTTTT. Translation: CASLGLAGTGELFF.